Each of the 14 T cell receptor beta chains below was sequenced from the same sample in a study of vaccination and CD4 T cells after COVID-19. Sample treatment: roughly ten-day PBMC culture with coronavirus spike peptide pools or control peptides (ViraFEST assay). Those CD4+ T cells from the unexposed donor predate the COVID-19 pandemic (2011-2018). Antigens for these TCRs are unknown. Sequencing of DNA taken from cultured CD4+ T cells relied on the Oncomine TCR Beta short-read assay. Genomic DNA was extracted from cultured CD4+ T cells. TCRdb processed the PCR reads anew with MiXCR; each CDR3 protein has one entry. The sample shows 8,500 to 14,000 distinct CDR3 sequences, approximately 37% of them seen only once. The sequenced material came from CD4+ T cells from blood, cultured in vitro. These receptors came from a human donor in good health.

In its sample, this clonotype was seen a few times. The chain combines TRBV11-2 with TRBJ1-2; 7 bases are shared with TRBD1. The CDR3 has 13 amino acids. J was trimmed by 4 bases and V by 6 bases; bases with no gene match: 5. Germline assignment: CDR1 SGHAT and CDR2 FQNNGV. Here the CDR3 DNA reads TGTGCCAGCAGATCGTACAGGGGCTATGGCTACACCTTC. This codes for CASRSYRGYGYTF.

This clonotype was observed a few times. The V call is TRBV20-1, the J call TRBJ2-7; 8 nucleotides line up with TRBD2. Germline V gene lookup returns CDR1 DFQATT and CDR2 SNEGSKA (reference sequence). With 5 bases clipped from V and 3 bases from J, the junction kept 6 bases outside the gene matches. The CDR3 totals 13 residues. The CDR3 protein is CSAAGGRDYEQYF. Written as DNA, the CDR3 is TGCAGTGCTGCGGGAGGAAGAGACTACGAGCAGTACTTC.

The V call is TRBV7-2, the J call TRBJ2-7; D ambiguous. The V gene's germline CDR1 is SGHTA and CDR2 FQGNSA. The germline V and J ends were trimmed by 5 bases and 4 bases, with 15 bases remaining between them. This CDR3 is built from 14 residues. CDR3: CASSPGGSTYEQYF. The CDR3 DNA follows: TGTGCCAGCAGCCCTGGCGGCAGTACTTACGAGCAGTACTTC.

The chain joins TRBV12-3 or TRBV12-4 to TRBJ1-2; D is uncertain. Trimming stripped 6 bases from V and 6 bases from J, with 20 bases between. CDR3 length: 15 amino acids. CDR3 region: CASSPSPTTGDGYTF. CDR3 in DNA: TGTGCCAGCAGCCCGAGCCCGACCACTGGTGATGGCTACACCTTC.

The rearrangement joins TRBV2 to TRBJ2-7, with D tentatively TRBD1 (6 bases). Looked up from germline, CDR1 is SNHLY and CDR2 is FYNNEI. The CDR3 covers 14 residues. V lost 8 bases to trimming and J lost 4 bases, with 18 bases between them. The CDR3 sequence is CASGDRAGVYEQYF. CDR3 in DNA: TGTGCCAGCGGGGATAGGGCAGGGGTTTACGAGCAGTACTTC.

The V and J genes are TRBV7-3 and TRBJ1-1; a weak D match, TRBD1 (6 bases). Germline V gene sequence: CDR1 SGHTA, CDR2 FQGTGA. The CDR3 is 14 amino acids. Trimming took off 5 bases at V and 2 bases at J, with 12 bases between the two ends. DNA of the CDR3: TGTGCCAGCAGCCCCAGGGGAGGAAACACTGAAGCTTTCTTT. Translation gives CASSPRGGNTEAFF.

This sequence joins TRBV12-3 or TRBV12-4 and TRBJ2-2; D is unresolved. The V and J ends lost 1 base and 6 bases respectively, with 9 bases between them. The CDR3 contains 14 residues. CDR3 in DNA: TGTGCCAGCAGTTTAGTCGGAGCGTCCGGGGAGCTGTTTTTT. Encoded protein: CASSLVGASGELFF.

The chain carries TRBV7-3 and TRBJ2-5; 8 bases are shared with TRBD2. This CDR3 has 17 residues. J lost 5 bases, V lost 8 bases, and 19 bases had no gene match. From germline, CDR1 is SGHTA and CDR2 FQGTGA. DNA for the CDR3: TGTGCCAGCCAACGCCGGGGGGGACCCCCGGAGTCGGAGACCCAGTACTTC. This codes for CASQRRGGPPESETQYF. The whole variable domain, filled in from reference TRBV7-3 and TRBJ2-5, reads GAGVSQTPSNKVTEKGKYVELRCDPISGHTALYWYRQSLGQGPEFLIYFQGTGAADDSGLPNDRFFAVRPEGSVSTLKIQRTERGDSAVYLCASQRRGGPPESETQYFGPGTRLLVL.

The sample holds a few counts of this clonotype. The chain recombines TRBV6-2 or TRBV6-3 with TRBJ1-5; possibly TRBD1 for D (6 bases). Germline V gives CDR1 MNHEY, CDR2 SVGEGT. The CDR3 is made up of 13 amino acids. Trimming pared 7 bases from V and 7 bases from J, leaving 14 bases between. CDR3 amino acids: CASMRGAQQPQHF. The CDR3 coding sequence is TGTGCCAGCATGCGGGGGGCGCAGCAGCCCCAGCATTTT.

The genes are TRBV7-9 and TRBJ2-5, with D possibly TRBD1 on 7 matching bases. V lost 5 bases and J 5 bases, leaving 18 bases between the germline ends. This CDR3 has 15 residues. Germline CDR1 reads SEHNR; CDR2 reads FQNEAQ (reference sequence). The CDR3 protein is CASSVSQGSGETQYF. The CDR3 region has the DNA TGTGCCAGCAGCGTTTCACAGGGGAGCGGGGAGACCCAGTACTTC. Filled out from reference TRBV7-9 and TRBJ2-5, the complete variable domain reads DTGVSQNPRHKITKRGQNVTFRCDPISEHNRLYWYRQTLGQGPEFLTYFQNEAQLEKSRLLSDRFSAERPKGSFSTLEIQRTEQGDSAMYLCASSVSQGSGETQYFGPGTRLLVL.

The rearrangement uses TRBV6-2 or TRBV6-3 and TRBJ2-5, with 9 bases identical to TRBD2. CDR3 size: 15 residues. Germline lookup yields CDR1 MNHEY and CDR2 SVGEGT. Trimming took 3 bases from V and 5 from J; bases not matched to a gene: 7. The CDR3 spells CASSYGAGGSETQYF. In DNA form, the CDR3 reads TGTGCCAGCAGTTATGGGGCGGGAGGGTCGGAGACCCAGTACTTC.

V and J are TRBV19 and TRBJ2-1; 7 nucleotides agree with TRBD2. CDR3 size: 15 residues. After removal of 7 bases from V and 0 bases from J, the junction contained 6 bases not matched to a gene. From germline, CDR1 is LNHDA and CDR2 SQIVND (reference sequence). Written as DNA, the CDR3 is TGTGCCAGTACAAAGCGGGATTCCTCCTACAATGAGCAGTTCTTC. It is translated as CASTKRDSSYNEQFF. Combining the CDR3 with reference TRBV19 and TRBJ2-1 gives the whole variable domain DGGITQSPKYLFRKEGQNVTLSCEQNLNHDAMYWYRQDPGQGLRLIYYSQIVNDFQKGDIAEGYSVSREKKESFPLTVTSAQKNPTAFYLCASTKRDSSYNEQFFGPGTRLTVL.

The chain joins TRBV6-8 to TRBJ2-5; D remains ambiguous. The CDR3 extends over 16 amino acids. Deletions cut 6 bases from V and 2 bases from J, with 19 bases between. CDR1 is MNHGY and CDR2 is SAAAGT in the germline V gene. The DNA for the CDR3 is TGTGCCAGCAGAAAACTTCGGCCAATCATTCAAGAGACCCAGTACTTC. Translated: CASRKLRPIIQETQYF.

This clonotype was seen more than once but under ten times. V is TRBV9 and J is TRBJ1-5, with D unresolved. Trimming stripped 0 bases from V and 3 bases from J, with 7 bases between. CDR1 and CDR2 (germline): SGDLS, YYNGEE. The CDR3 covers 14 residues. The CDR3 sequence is CASSVGPNNQPQHF. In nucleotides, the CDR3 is TGTGCCAGCAGCGTAGGACCGAACAATCAGCCCCAGCATTTT. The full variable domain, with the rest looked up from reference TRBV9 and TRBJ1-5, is DSGVTQTPKHLITATGQRVTLRCSPRSGDLSVYWYQQSLDQGLQFLIQYYNGEERAKGNILERFSAQQFPDLHSELNLSSLELGDSALYFCASSVGPNNQPQHFGDGTRLSIL.